Shown below are 2 T cell receptor beta chains from a single sample sequenced in a study of shared clonotypes between healthy human individuals. Clones were read by immunoSEQ multiplex PCR, and TCRdb kept only the in-frame ones, dropping some. The sample lists about 380,000 clones, around 96% occurring once. The sample comprised memory CD8+ T cells sorted from blood. As for subset: CD45RO+ cells pooled with CCR7-negative TemRA cells. The receptors derive from a man aged 25 to 40 in good health.

The CDR3 protein is CASRFGGGTEAFF. In DNA, the CDR3 is TGTGCCAGCAGATTTGGAGGGGGCACTGAAGCTTTCTTT. The V call is TRBV27, the J call TRBJ1-1; D might be TRBD1 (6 bases). The CDR3 runs to 13 residues. Germline V gene lookup returns CDR1 MNHEY and CDR2 SMNVEV (reference sequence). The V end lost 6 bases, the J end lost 4 bases, and 12 bases lay between the germline ends.

The chain carries TRBV19 and TRBJ2-7; possible D gene TRBD2, 5 bases. The germline CDR1 and CDR2 sequences are LNHDA and SQIVND (reference sequence). V was clipped by 3 bases and J by 2 bases, with 17 bases between them. CDR3 length equals 16 residues. The CDR3 bases are TGTGCCAGTAGTATCGAGGGATCGCGAGGACCCTACGAGCAGTACTTC. It codes for CASSIEGSRGPYEQYF.